This T cell receptor (beta chain) emerged from a study of spatial heterogeneity in lung cancer. Across the study: Consistently, beta-chain sequences turned up in larger numbers than alpha-chain sequences did. Findings of the study overall: Resection blood, more than follow-up blood, showed ubiquitous expanded tumor TCRs.

Described time point: sample taken at primary tumor resection. No cell sorting; template was whole RNA from tumor, lung tissue or PBMC. Donors were 72 untreated early-stage non-small cell lung cancer patients. Points on this clonotype: Its antigen is currently unknown.

Each molecule of TCR cDNA was tagged with one unique molecular identifier. From the 5' RACE reads, TCRdb called clonotypes with MiXCR, one entry per CDR3 protein. The sample has around 89,000 distinct CDR3 sequences; about 12% are singletons. The receptor comes from a male donor with early-stage non-small cell lung cancer. The sample consisted of PBMCs, taken at surgery.

The DNA for the CDR3 is TGCGCCAGCAGCCAAGACCAACAGGGGGCCTACGAGCAGTACTTC. Amino acids: CASSQDQQGAYEQYF. The rearrangement joins TRBV4-1 to TRBJ2-7; TRBD1 agrees at 8 bases. The CDR3 runs 15 residues. From germline, CDR1 is MGHRA and CDR2 YSYEKL. Germline trimming cut 0 bases from V and 2 bases from J; bases unmatched to any gene: 3.